This record covers a single TCR beta chain. Its antigen is unidentified. Measured with immunoSEQ multiplex PCR; TCRdb has only the in-frame clones, and not every one. The sample contains some 130,000 clones, just over 85% of which appear only once. This specimen comes from a study of T cell responses to AZD1222 COVID-19 vaccine. General study findings and limits: Spike-wide vaccine-associated CD4 TCRs dominated at 160-218 and 743-854. Unmutated variant regions are reportedly the target of nearly half of TCRs that are spike-specific.

This CDR3 is 18 amino acids long. V dropped 2 bases and J dropped 1 base, with 20 bases sitting between them. Germline V gene lookup returns CDR1 SGHAT and CDR2 FQNNGV. The V gene is TRBV11-2, the J gene TRBJ2-5; tentatively, D is TRBD2 (6 bases). This sequence was found in an adult in good health. Sequences were derived from peripheral blood, sampled on day 0 of MenACWY control vaccination. The CDR3 loop reads CASSLKGLRRDSQETQYF. CDR3 DNA: TGTGCCAGCAGCTTAAAGGGTCTTAGGAGGGACTCCCAAGAGACCCAGTACTTC.